This T cell receptor beta chain comes out of a study of CD8+CD57+ T cells in acquired aplastic anemia. At the level of the study: Sorted CD4+ and CD8+ cells yielded DNA averaging approximately 3.5 ug. In CD4+ cells, healthy donors produced an average of about 10 million reads.

The CDR3 runs 15 residues. The germline gives CDR1 SNHLY, CDR2 FYNNEI. Trimming removed 8 bases from V and 10 bases from J, with 24 bases in between. Turning to this clonotype: The antigen is not known.

Findings and limits, study-wide: Patients and controls were not found to differ significantly in CD8+ Simpson's diversity. Twenty-nine CD8+ CDR3 sequences were shared between patients and controls.

Genomic DNA was employed as the template in profiling TCR beta VDJ and CDR3. Each CDR3 protein gets one entry after TCRdb re-called the reads with MiXCR. The table lists approximately 200,000 distinct CDR3 sequences, around 60% of them singletons. This sequence originates from a human donor in good health. The genes are TRBV2 and TRBJ2-1, with D possibly matching TRBD2 (5 bases). Sequenced: sorted CD4+, CD8+, or CD8+CD57+ T cells (not recorded which) from PBMCs. The CDR3 region is CASGVLAPSHWEQFF. The CDR3, as DNA: TGTGCCAGCGGGGTCCTAGCACCGTCCCATTGGGAGCAGTTCTTC.